These 8 T cell receptor beta chains came from one sample sequenced in a study of PD-1 blockade in classical Hodgkin lymphoma. Profiling relied on immunoSEQ multiplex PCR, and the TCRdb table lists in-frame clones only, not all of them. The sample lists under 4,500 clones; under 75% were seen once. Each patient experienced a relapse that followed autologous stem cell transplantation, and brentuximab vedotin exposure varied. The material sequenced was peripheral blood mononuclear cells (PBMCs), taken at baseline. The origin of the receptors is a human donor with classical Hodgkin lymphoma.

There are a few counts of this clone. The chain is built from TRBV19 and TRBJ2-5; possibly TRBD2 for D (6 bases). Germline-derived CDR1 and CDR2 are LNHDA and SQIVND (reference sequence). The germline V and J ends were trimmed by 6 bases and 4 bases, with 15 bases remaining between them. This CDR3 has 14 amino acids. The CDR3 DNA reads TGTGCCAGTAGCGGCGGGGCTGGAAGAGAGACCCAGTACTTC. Its translation is CASSGGAGRETQYF.

A few counts support this clone. This rearrangement joins TRBV7-3 to TRBJ2-2; D unresolved. V lost 3 bases, J lost 6 bases, and 11 bases lay in between. This CDR3 is built from 14 residues. Germline V gives CDR1 SGHTA, CDR2 FQGTGA. CDR3 residues: CASSLESRAGELFF. For the CDR3, the DNA is TGTGCCAGCAGCTTGGAAAGCCGGGCCGGGGAGCTGTTTTTT.

V is TRBV11-3 and J is TRBJ2-3, with 12 bases lining up with TRBD2. Per germline, CDR1 SGHNT and CDR2 YENEEA. This CDR3 is 15 amino acids long. V shed 6 bases and J 3 bases; nucleotides not matched to a gene: 4. The CDR3, as DNA: TGTGCCAGCAGATTAACTAGCGGGGGGACAGATACGCAGTATTTT. Translating gives CASRLTSGGTDTQYF.

V usage is TRBV6-5 and J usage is TRBJ2-5; D unclear. V dropped 3 bases and J dropped 1 base, with 9 bases sitting between them. Germline-derived CDR1 and CDR2 are MNHEY and SVGAGI. CDR3 length equals 14 residues. The CDR3 nucleotides are TGTGCCAGCAGTTATTGGCCAGCCCAAGAGACCCAGTACTTC. Residues: CASSYWPAQETQYF.

V gene TRBV27 combines with J gene TRBJ2-1; 13 nucleotides match TRBD2. Trimming removed 5 bases from V and 7 bases from J; junction bases left unmatched: 17. The CDR3 sequence is 19 residues long. Germline V gives CDR1 MNHEY, CDR2 SMNVEV (reference sequence). The CDR3 DNA reads TGTGCCAGCAGTCTCGGGACTAGCGGGATTTCCCCGCTGAGGAATGAGCAGTTCTTC. This codes for CASSLGTSGISPLRNEQFF.

This chain uses TRBV11-2 with TRBJ2-3; D perhaps matches TRBD1 (6 bases). Germline loops: CDR1 SGHAT, CDR2 FQNNGV. The CDR3 consists of 16 residues. The ends were cut back, 1 base at V and 1 base at J, with 12 bases in the middle. The CDR3 nucleotides read TGTGCCAGCAGCTTAGGTGGAAAGGGGGGCACAGATACGCAGTATTTT. This encodes CASSLGGKGGTDTQYF.

This chain uses TRBV11-2 with TRBJ2-3, with 11 bases matching TRBD2. Trimming cost V 3 bases and J 8 bases; bases outside gene matches: 4. This CDR3 contains 14 residues. CDR1 is SGHAT and CDR2 is FQNNGV in the germline V gene. The CDR3 DNA follows: TGTGCCAGCAGCTTGCTAGCGGGGGGACGTACGCAGTATTTT. Translation gives CASSLLAGGRTQYF.

This clone was detected only a few times. The rearrangement joins TRBV7-6 to TRBJ1-4; TRBD1 matches at 10 bases. Per germline, CDR1 SGHVS and CDR2 FNYEAQ. CDR3 length: 17 residues. Germline trimming cut 6 bases from V and 1 base from J; bases unmatched to any gene: 8. The CDR3 loop is CASSSRTGGRTNEKLFF. The DNA for the CDR3 is TGTGCCAGCAGTTCGAGGACAGGGGGTAGAACTAATGAAAAACTGTTTTTT.